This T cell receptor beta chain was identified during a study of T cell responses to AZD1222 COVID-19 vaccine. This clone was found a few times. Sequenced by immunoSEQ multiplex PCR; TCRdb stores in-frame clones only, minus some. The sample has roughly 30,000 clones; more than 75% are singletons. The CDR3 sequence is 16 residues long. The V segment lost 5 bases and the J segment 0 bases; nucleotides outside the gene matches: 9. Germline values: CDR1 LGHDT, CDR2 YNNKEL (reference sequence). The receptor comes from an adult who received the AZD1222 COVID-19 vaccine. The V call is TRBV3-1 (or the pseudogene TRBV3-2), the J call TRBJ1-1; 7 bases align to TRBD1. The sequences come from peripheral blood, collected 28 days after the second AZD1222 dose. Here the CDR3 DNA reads TGTGCCAGCAGCTCAAACACGGGACAGATGAACACTGAAGCTTTCTTT. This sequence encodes CASSSNTGQMNTEAFF.